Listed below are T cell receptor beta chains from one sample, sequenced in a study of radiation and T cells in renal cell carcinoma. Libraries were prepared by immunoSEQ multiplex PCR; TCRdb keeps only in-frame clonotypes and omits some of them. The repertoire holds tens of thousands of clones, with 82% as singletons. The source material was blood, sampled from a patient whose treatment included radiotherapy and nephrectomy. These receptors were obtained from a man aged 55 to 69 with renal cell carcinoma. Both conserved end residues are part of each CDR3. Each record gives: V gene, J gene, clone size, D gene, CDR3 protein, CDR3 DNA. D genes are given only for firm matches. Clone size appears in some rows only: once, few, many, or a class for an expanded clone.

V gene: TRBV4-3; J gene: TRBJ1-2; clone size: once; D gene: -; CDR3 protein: CASSQDVAANYGYTF; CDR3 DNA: TGCGCCAGCAGCCAAGATGTCGCAGCTAACTATGGCTACACCTTC
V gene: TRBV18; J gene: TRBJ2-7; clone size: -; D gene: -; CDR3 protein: CASSPPGFYEQYF; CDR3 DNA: TGTGCCAGCTCACCACCCGGGTTTTACGAGCAGTACTTC
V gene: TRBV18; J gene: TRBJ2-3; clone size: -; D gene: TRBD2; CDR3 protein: CASAKGLAGGGTDTQYF; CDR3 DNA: TGTGCCAGCGCAAAAGGACTAGCGGGAGGTGGCACAGATACGCAGTATTTT
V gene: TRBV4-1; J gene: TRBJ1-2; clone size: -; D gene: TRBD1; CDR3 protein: CASSQVFGTGTFLYGYTF; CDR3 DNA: TGCGCCAGCAGCCAAGTATTCGGGACAGGGACATTTCTCTATGGCTACACCTTC
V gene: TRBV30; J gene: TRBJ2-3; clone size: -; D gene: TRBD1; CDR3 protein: CAWSFPRQGAGDTQYF; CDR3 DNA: TGTGCCTGGAGTTTCCCGAGACAGGGGGCGGGAGATACGCAGTATTTT
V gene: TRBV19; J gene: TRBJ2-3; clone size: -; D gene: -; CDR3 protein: CASSKPSDSSSTDTQYF; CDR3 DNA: TGTGCCAGTAGTAAACCATCGGACAGTTCTAGCACAGATACGCAGTATTTT
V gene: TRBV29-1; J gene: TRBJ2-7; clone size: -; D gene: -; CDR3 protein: CSVRLGQYEQYF; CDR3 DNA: TGCAGCGTTCGCCTCGGACAGTACGAGCAGTACTTC
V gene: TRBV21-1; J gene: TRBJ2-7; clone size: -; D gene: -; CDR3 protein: CASRLHPGQSYEQYF; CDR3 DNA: TGTGCCAGCAGACTCCACCCGGGACAGAGCTACGAGCAGTACTTC
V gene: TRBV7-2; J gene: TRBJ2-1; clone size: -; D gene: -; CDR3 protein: CASSLNAHSGEQFF; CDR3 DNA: TGTGCCAGCAGCCTAAATGCCCACTCGGGTGAGCAGTTCTTC
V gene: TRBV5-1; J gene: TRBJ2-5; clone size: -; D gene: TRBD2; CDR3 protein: CASSSSGTETQYF; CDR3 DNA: TGCGCCAGCAGCAGTAGCGGGACGGAGACCCAGTACTTC
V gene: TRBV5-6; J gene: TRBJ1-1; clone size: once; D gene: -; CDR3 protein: CASIKGGNTEAFF; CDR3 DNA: TGTGCCAGCATCAAAGGCGGGAACACTGAAGCTTTCTTT
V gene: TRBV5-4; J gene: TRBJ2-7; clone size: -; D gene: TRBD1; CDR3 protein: CASSVDRGLGYEQYF; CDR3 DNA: TGTGCCAGCAGCGTCGACAGGGGTCTGGGCTACGAGCAGTACTTC
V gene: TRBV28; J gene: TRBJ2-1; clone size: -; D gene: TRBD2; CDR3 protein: CASSFGRSGRAGEQFF; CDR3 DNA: TGTGCCAGCAGTTTTGGGCGGAGCGGGAGGGCCGGTGAGCAGTTCTTC
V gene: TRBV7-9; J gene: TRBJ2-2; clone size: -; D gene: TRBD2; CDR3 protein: CASSLAGAVTGELFF; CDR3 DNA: TGTGCCAGCAGCTTGGCGGGAGCGGTCACCGGGGAGCTGTTTTTT
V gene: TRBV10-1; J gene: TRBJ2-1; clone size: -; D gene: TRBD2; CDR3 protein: CASMASGNNEQFF; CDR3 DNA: TGCGCCAGCATGGCTAGCGGGAACAATGAGCAGTTCTTC
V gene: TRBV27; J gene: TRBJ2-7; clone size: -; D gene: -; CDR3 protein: CASSPVVPKFAAEQYF; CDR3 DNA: TGTGCCAGCAGTCCGGTCGTCCCTAAATTCGCCGCCGAGCAGTACTTC
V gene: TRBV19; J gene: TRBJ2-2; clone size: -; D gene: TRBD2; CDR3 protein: CACGRNTGELFF; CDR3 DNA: TGTGCCTGCGGGAGGAACACCGGGGAGCTGTTTTTT
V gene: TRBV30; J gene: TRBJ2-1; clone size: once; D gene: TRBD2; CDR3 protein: CAWSSTSGYYNEQFF; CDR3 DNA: TGTGCCTGGAGTTCGACTAGCGGATACTACAATGAGCAGTTCTTC
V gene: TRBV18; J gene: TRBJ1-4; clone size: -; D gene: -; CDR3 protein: CASSPGANEKLFF; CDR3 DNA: TGTGCCAGCTCACCCGGGGCTAATGAAAAACTGTTTTTT
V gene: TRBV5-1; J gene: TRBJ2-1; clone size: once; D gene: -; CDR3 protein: CASSPVAKPDNEQFF; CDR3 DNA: TGCGCCAGCAGCCCCGTGGCCAAGCCGGACAATGAGCAGTTCTTC
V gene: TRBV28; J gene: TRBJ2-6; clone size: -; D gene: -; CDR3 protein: CASSHRGPGANVLTF; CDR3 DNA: TGTGCCAGCAGTCACCGGGGGCCTGGGGCCAACGTCCTGACTTTC
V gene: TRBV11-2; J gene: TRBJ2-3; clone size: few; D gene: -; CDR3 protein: CASSHRRTQYF; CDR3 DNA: TGTGCCAGCAGCCACCGCAGGACGCAGTATTTT
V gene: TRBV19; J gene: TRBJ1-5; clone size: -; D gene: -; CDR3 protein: CASRDSSNQPQHF; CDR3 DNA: TGTGCCAGTCGAGACTCATCCAATCAGCCCCAGCATTTT
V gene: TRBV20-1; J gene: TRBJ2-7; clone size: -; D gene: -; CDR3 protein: CSARGGYEQYF; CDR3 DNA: TGCAGTGCTAGAGGGGGTTACGAGCAGTACTTC
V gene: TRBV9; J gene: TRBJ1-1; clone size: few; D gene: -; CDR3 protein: CASSVNAHTEAFF; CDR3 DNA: TGTGCCAGCAGCGTAAACGCCCACACTGAAGCTTTCTTT
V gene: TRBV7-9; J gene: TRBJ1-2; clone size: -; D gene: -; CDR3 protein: CASSLDLAADGYTF; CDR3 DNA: TGTGCCAGCAGCTTAGACCTGGCAGCCGATGGCTACACCTTC
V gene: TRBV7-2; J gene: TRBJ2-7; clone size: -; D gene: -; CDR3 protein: CASSLGGPSSYEQYF; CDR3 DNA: TGTGCCAGCAGCCTCGGGGGTCCGAGCTCCTACGAGCAGTACTTC
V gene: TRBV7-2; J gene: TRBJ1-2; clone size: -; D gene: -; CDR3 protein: CASSSLPRDGNYGYTF; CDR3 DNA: TGTGCCAGCAGCTCCCTCCCCCGGGACGGTAACTATGGCTACACCTTC
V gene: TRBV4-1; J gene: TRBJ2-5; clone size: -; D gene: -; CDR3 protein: CASSQEGRGDLGETQYF; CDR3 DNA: TGCGCCAGCAGCCAAGAGGGACGGGGCGATTTGGGTGAGACCCAGTACTTC
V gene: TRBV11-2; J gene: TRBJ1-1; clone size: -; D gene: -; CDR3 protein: CASSFRDTEAFF; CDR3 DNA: TGTGCCAGCAGCTTCAGGGACACTGAAGCTTTCTTT
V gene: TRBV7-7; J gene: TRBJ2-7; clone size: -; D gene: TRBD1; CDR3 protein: CASSPRPAGQGAYEQYF; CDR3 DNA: TGTGCCAGCAGCCCTCGACCGGCCGGACAGGGGGCTTACGAGCAGTACTTC